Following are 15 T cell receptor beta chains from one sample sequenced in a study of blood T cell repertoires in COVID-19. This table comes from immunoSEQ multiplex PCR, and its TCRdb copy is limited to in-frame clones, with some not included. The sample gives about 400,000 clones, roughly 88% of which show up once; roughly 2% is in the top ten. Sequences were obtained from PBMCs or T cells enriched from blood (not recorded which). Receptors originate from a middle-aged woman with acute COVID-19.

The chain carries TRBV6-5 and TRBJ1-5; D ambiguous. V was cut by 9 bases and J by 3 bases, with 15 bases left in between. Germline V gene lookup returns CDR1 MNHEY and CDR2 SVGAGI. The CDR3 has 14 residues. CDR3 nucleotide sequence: TGTGCCAGTCGACGTTCGGAGTCCAATCAGCCCCAGCATTTT. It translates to CASRRSESNQPQHF.

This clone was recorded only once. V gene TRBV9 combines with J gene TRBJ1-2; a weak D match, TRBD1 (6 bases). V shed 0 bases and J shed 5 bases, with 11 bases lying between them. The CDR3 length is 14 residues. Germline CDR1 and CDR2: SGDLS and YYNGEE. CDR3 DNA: TGTGCCAGCAGCGTAGACGAGGGGGAATATGGCTACACCTTC. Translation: CASSVDEGEYGYTF.

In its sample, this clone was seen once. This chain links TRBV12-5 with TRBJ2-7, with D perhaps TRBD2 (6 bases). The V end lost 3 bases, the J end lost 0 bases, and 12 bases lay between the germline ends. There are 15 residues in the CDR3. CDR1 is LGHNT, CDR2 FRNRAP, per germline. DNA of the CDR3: TGTGCTAGTGGTTTTGACCAGGGACTCTCCTACGAGCAGTACTTC. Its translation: CASGFDQGLSYEQYF.

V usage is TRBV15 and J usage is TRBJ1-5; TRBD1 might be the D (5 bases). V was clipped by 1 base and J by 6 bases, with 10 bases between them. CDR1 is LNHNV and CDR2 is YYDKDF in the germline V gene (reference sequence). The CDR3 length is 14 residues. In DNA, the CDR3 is TGTGCCACCAGCAGAGGTGGGGGAGGTCAGCCCCAGCATTTT. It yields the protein CATSRGGGGQPQHF.

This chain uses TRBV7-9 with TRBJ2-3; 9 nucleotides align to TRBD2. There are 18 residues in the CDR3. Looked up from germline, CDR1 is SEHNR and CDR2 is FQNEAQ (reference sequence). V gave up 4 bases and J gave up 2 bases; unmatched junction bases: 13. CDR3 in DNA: TGTGCCAGCAGCTCACCCTTGACGACTAGCGGAAACACAGATACGCAGTATTTT. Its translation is CASSSPLTTSGNTDTQYF. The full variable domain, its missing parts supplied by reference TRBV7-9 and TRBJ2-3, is DTGVSQNPRHKITKRGQNVTFRCDPISEHNRLYWYRQTLGQGPEFLTYFQNEAQLEKSRLLSDRFSAERPKGSFSTLEIQRTEQGDSAMYLCASSSPLTTSGNTDTQYFGPGTRLTVL.

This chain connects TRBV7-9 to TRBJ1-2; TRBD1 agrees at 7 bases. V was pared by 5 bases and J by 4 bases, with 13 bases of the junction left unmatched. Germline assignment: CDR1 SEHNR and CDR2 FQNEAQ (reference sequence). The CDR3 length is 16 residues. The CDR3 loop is CASSTGQGDEGYGYTF. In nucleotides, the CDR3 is TGTGCCAGCAGCACTGGCCAGGGGGATGAAGGCTATGGCTACACCTTC.

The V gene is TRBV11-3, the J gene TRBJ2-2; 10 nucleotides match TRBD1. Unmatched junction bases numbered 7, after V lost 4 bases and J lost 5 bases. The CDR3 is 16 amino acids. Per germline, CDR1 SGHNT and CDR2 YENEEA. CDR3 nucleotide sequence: TGTGCCAGCAGCTCCCGGACAGGGGGAAAGACCGGGGAGCTGTTTTTT. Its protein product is CASSSRTGGKTGELFF.

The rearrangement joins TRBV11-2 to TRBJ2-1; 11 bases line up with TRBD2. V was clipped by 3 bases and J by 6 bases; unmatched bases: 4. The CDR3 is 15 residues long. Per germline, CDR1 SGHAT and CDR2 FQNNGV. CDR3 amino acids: CASSFVAGGPNEQFF. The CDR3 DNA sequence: TGTGCCAGCAGCTTTGTAGCGGGGGGGCCCAATGAGCAGTTCTTC.

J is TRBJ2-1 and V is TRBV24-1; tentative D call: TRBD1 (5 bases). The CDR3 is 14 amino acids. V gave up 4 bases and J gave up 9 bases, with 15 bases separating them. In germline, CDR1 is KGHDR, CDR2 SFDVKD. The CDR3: CATSDPEGVGEQFF. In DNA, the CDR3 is TGTGCCACCAGTGACCCTGAAGGGGTTGGTGAGCAGTTCTTC.

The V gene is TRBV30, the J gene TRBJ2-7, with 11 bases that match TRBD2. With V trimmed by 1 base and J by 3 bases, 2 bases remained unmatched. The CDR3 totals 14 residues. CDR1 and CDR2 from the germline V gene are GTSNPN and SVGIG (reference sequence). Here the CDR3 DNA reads TGTGCCTGGAGTGGACTAGCGGGAAGCTACGAGCAGTACTTC. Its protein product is CAWSGLAGSYEQYF.

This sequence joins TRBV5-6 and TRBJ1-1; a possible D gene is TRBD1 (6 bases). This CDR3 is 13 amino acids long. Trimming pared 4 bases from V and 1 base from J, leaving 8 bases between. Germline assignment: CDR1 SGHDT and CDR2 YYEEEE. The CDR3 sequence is CASSPQGNTEAFF. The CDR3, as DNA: TGTGCCAGCAGCCCACAGGGGAACACTGAAGCTTTCTTT.

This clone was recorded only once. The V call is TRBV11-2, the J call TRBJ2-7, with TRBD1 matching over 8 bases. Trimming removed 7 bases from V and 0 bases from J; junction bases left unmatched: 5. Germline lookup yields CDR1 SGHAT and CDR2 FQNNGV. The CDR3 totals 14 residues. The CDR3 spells CASTRGQISYEQYF. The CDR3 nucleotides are TGTGCCAGCACCAGGGGGCAGATCTCCTACGAGCAGTACTTC.

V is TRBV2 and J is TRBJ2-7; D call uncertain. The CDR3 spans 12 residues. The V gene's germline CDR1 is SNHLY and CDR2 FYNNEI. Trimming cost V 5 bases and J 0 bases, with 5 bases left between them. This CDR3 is CASSPSSYEQYF. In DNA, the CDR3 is TGTGCCAGCAGTCCGAGCTCCTACGAGCAGTACTTC.

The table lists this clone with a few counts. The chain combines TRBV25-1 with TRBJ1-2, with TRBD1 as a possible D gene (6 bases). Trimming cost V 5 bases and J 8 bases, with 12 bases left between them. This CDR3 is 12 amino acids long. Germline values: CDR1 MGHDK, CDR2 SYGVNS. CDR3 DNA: TGTGCCAGCAGTCCCCAGGGGCGCGGCTACACCTTC. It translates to CASSPQGRGYTF.

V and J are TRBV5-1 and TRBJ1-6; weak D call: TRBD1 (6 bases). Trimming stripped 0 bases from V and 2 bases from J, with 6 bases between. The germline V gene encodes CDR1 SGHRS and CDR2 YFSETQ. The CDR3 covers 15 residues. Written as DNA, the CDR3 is TGCGCCAGCAGCTTGGAGGGGGCCTATAATTCACCCCTCCACTTT. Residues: CASSLEGAYNSPLHF. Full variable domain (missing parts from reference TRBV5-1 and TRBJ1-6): KAGVTQTPRYLIKTRGQQVTLSCSPISGHRSVSWYQQTPGQGLQFLFEYFSETQRNKGNFPGRFSGRQFSNSRSEMNVSTLELGDSALYLCASSLEGAYNSPLHFGNGTRLTVT.